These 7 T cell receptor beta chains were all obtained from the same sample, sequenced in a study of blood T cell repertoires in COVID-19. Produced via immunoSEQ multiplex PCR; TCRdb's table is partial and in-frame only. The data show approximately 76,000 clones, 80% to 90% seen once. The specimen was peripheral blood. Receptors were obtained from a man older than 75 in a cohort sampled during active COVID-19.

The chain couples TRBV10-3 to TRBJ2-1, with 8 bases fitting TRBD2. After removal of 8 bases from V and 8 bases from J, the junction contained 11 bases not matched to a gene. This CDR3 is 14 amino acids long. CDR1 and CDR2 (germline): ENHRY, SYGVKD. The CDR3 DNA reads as TGTGCCATCGATAGCGGGGATACCAGCCATGAGCAGTTCTTC. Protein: CAIDSGDTSHEQFF.

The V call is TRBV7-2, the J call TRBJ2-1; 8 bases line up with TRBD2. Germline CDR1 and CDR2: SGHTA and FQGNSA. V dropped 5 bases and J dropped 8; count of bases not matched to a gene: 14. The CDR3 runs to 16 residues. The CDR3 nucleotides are TGTGCCAGCAGCACCGGAGCCGGGGGGGCATCATATGAGCAGTTCTTC. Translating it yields CASSTGAGGASYEQFF.

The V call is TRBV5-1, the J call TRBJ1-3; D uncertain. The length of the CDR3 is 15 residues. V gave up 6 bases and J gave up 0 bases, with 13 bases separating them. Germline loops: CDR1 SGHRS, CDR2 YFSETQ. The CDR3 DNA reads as TGCGCCAGCACTCCGGGTCTGAGCTCTGGAAACACCATATATTTT. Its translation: CASTPGLSSGNTIYF.

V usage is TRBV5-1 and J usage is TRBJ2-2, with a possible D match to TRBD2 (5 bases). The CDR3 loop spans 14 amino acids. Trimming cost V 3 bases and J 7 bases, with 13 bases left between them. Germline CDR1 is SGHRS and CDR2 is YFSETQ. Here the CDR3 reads CASSSGLFGGELFF. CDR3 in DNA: TGCGCCAGCAGCTCGGGGTTATTTGGCGGGGAGCTGTTTTTT. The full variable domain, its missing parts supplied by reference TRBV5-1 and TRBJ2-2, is KAGVTQTPRYLIKTRGQQVTLSCSPISGHRSVSWYQQTPGQGLQFLFEYFSETQRNKGNFPGRFSGRQFSNSRSEMNVSTLELGDSALYLCASSSGLFGGELFFGEGSRLTVL.

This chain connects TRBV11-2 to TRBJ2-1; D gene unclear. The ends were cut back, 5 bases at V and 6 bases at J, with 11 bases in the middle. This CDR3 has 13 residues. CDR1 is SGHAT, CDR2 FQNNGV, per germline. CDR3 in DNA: TGTGCCAGCAGCCTCGTTATTGTCAATGAGCAGTTCTTC. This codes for CASSLVIVNEQFF. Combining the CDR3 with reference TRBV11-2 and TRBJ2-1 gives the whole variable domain EAGVAQSPRYKIIEKRQSVAFWCNPISGHATLYWYQQILGQGPKLLIQFQNNGVVDDSQLPKDRFSAERLKGVDSTLKIQPAKLEDSAVYLCASSLVIVNEQFFGPGTRLTVL.

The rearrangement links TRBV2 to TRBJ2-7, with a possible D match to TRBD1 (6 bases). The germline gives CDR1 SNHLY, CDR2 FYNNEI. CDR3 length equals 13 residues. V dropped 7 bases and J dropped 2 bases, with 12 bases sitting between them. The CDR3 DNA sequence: TGTGCCAGCAAGACCCGGACAGCCTACGAGCAGTACTTC. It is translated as CASKTRTAYEQYF. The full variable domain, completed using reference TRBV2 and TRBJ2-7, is EPEVTQTPSHQVTQMGQEVILRCVPISNHLYFYWYRQILGQKVEFLVSFYNNEISEKSEIFDDQFSVERPDGSNFTLKIRSTKLEDSAMYFCASKTRTAYEQYFGPGTRLTVT.

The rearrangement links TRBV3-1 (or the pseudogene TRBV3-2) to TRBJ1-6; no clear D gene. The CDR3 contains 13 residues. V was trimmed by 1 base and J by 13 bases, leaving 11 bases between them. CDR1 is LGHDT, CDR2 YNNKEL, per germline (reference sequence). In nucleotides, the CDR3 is TGTGCCAGCAGCCAAGGGCAGAGGTCCCCCCTCCACTTT. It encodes CASSQGQRSPLHF.